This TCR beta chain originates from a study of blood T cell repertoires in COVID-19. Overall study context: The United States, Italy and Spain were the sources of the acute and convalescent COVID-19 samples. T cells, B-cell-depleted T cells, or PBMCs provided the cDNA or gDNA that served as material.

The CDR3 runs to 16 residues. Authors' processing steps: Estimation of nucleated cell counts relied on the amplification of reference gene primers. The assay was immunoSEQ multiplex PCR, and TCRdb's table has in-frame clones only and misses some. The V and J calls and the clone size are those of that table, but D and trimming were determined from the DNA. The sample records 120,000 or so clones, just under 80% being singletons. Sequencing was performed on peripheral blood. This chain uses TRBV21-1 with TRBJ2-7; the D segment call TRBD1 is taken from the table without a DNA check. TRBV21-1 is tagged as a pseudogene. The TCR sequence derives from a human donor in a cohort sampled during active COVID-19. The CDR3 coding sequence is TGTGCCAGCAGCAAAGGAAGGTCTTACAGGGTCTACGAGCAGTACTTC. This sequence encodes CASSKGRSYRVYEQYF.